This T cell receptor (beta chain) comes out of a study of blood T cells in healthy people across ages. The study's findings and limits: Naive CD4+ cells and diversity were both higher in long-lived donors than in aged donors.

A sample-barcoded 5' primer and a J-beta primer mix were used in a second PCR of about 7 to 11 cycles. A minimum of 2.5 million CDR3-containing paired-end reads was obtained for each sample. MiXCR, applied by TCRdb to the 5' RACE reads, yields one record per CDR3 protein. The sample carries about 1 million distinct CDR3 sequences, 35% to 55% recorded once. There are 13 residues in the CDR3. The V segment lost 3 bases and the J segment 4 bases; nucleotides outside the gene matches: 3. Germline lookup yields CDR1 LNHNV and CDR2 YYDKDF (reference sequence). In its sample, this clonotype was seen a few times. Antigen specificity is unknown.

The V call is TRBV15, the J call TRBJ2-7; 7 bases line up with TRBD1. This receptor was obtained from a woman aged 60-75 years in good health. Sequences were obtained from blood. CDR3: CATSSNRGYEQYF. In DNA form, the CDR3 reads TGTGCCACCAGCAGTAACAGGGGTTACGAGCAGTACTTC.